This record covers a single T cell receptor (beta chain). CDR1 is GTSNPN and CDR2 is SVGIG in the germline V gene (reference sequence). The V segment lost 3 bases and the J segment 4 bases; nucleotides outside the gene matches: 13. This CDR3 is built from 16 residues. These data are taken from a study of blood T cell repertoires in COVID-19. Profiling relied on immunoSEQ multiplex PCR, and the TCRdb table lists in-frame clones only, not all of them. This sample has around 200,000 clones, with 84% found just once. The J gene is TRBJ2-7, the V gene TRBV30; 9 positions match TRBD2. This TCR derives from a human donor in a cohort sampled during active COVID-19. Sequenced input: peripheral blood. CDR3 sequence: CAWSGGGGADLYEQYF. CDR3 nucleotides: TGTGCCTGGAGCGGTGGCGGGGGGGCCGACTTATACGAGCAGTACTTC.